This T cell receptor (beta chain) was sequenced in a study of brain T cells in children with intractable seizures. V gave up 3 bases and J gave up 0 bases, with 9 bases separating them. In germline, CDR1 is SGHNT, CDR2 YYREEE (reference sequence). The CDR3 has 15 amino acids. Generated by immunoSEQ multiplex PCR, the TCRdb table keeps only in-frame clones and is missing some. Of over 95,000 clones in the sample, under 95% were seen once. Sequencing was limited to surgery cases with top T cell transcript signatures in brain tissue. Patients received at least one anti-epileptic drug before surgery. Sequenced here: peripheral blood, sampled at surgery. The receptor was derived from a boy less than two years old with hemimegalencephaly and intractable seizures. The chain employs TRBV5-4 and TRBJ2-2, with D possibly being TRBD2 (5 bases). In nucleotides, the CDR3 is TGTGCCAGCAGCTGGGCCGGGACGAACACCGGGGAGCTGTTTTTT. Translation: CASSWAGTNTGELFF.